One sample yielded the 20 T cell receptor beta chains listed below, sequenced in a study of blood T cell repertoires in COVID-19. Only in-frame clones appear in the TCRdb table, and some are missing; sequencing was by immunoSEQ multiplex PCR. The sample has 250,000 or so clones; about 83% are singletons. The sequenced sample consisted of peripheral blood. These receptors were collected from a woman between 35 and 50 years old who had recovered from COVID-19.

J is TRBJ2-5 and V is TRBV29-1; 11 nucleotides agree with TRBD2. V was pared by 0 bases and J by 1 base, with 10 bases of the junction left unmatched. The CDR3 spans 18 residues. Germline-derived CDR1 and CDR2 are SQVTM and ANQGSEA. This CDR3 is CSVEDPRASGGTQETQYF. The DNA for the CDR3 is TGCAGCGTTGAAGACCCCCGGGCTAGCGGGGGGACCCAAGAGACCCAGTACTTC.

The rearrangement uses TRBV6-6 and TRBJ1-1, with D unresolved. Trimming pared 6 bases from V and 0 bases from J, leaving 8 bases between. The CDR3 is 13 residues long. Germline CDR1 MNHNY, CDR2 SVGAGI (reference sequence). The DNA of the CDR3 is TGTGCCAGCAGCCGACTAATGAACACTGAAGCTTTCTTT. Translating gives CASSRLMNTEAFF.

The V call is TRBV6-5, the J call TRBJ2-5; perhaps TRBD2 as D (6 bases). The germline gives CDR1 MNHEY, CDR2 SVGAGI. V lost 3 bases, J lost 1 base, and 9 bases lay in between. This CDR3 has 14 residues. CDR3 amino acids: CASSYRRAQETQYF. Here the CDR3 DNA reads TGTGCCAGCAGTTATAGGAGGGCCCAAGAGACCCAGTACTTC.

The rearrangement joins TRBV6-2 or TRBV6-3 to TRBJ2-7; 9 nucleotides agree with TRBD2. Germline V CDR1 and CDR2: MNHEY, SVGEGT. The CDR3 runs to 17 residues. J gave up 7 bases and V 2 bases, and 15 bases lay outside the gene matches. This CDR3 reads CASSYPFTWGLAREQYF. The CDR3 DNA is TGTGCCAGCAGTTACCCTTTTACTTGGGGACTAGCTCGGGAGCAGTACTTC.

The chain couples TRBV19 to TRBJ2-5; TRBD2 aligns across 7 bases. V lost 4 bases to trimming and J lost 5 bases; unmatched junction nucleotides: 7. The CDR3 has 14 residues. Germline V gene lookup returns CDR1 LNHDA and CDR2 SQIVND (reference sequence). The CDR3: CASSRSAGPETQYF. The CDR3 bases are TGTGCCAGTAGTAGATCAGCGGGGCCTGAGACCCAGTACTTC. Full variable domain (missing parts from reference TRBV19 and TRBJ2-5): DGGITQSPKYLFRKEGQNVTLSCEQNLNHDAMYWYRQDPGQGLRLIYYSQIVNDFQKGDIAEGYSVSREKKESFPLTVTSAQKNPTAFYLCASSRSAGPETQYFGPGTRLLVL.

The chain has TRBV7-2 and TRBJ1-4; D is unclear. V was shortened by 2 bases and J by 0 bases, with 7 bases between the two germline ends. There are 15 residues in the CDR3. CDR1 SGHTA and CDR2 FQGNSA come from the germline V gene. CDR3 loop: CASSLMAATNEKLFF. DNA of the CDR3: TGTGCCAGCAGCTTAATGGCCGCAACTAATGAAAAACTGTTTTTT.

V is TRBV14 and J is TRBJ2-2, with 7 bases identical to TRBD1. Germline CDR1 reads SGHDN; CDR2 reads FVKESK. V shed 4 bases, J shed 5 bases, and the junction held 4 bases outside the gene matches. There are 14 residues in the CDR3. The CDR3 DNA reads TGTGCCAGCAGCCCCTCCAGGGGGACCGGGGAGCTGTTTTTT. It specifies CASSPSRGTGELFF.

This chain links TRBV7-2 with TRBJ1-5; tentatively, D is TRBD1 (5 bases). The germline V gene encodes CDR1 SGHTA and CDR2 FQGNSA. The CDR3 consists of 14 residues. V was trimmed by 2 bases and J by 5 bases, leaving 10 bases between them. CDR3 nucleotide sequence: TGTGCCAGCAGCTTACAGGGAGGGCATCAGCCCCAGCATTTT. Translating it yields CASSLQGGHQPQHF. The variable domain in full, with the rest retrieved from reference TRBV7-2 and TRBJ1-5, is GAGVSQSPSNKVTEKGKDVELRCDPISGHTALYWYRQSLGQGLEFLIYFQGNSAPDKSGLPSDRFSAERTGGSVSTLTIQRTQQEDSAVYLCASSLQGGHQPQHFGDGTRLSIL.

The rearrangement uses TRBV27 and TRBJ2-1; D not resolved. Germline CDR1 is MNHEY and CDR2 is SMNVEV (reference sequence). The V end lost 0 bases, the J end lost 5 bases, and 11 bases lay between the germline ends. The CDR3 loop spans 15 amino acids. The CDR3 nucleotides read TGTGCCAGCAGTTTATCCTCTTGGGCCAACAATGAGCAGTTCTTC. It is translated as CASSLSSWANNEQFF.

The chain combines TRBV7-8 with TRBJ2-1; no clear D. The CDR3 consists of 13 residues. CDR1 is SGHVS, CDR2 FQNEAQ, per germline. The germline V and J ends were trimmed by 3 bases and 9 bases, with 12 bases remaining between them. The chain's CDR3 is CASSFPSGVEQFF. CDR3 nucleotides: TGTGCCAGCAGCTTTCCTTCAGGTGTTGAGCAGTTCTTC. Variable domain in full (rest from reference TRBV7-8 and TRBJ2-1): GAGVSQSPRYKVAKRGQDVALRCDPISGHVSLFWYQQALGQGPEFLTYFQNEAQLDKSGLPSDRFFAERPEGSVSTLKIQRTQQEDSAVYLCASSFPSGVEQFFGPGTRLTVL.

The chain is built from TRBV6-6 and TRBJ1-5, with TRBD1 matching 7 bases. The J segment lost 2 bases and the V segment lost 6 bases, leaving 7 bases of the junction unmatched. The V gene's germline CDR1 is MNHNY and CDR2 SVGAGI (reference sequence). The length of the CDR3 is 15 residues. The CDR3 protein is CASRAGGGGNQPQHF. CDR3 nucleotide sequence: TGTGCCAGCAGGGCAGGGGGAGGTGGCAATCAGCCCCAGCATTTT.

This rearrangement joins TRBV7-6 to TRBJ1-5, with D perhaps TRBD1 (6 bases). The V end was cut by 7 bases, the J end by 2 bases, with 18 bases between. Per germline, CDR1 SGHVS and CDR2 FNYEAQ. The CDR3 sequence is 16 residues long. In nucleotides, the CDR3 is TGTGCCAGCACCCTCGGGGAGGGACAACGCAATCAGCCCCAGCATTTT. Translating gives CASTLGEGQRNQPQHF.

This clone has only one observation. The chain joins TRBV28 to TRBJ2-7, with 7 bases matching TRBD2. J gave up 6 bases and V 6 bases, and 11 bases lay outside the gene matches. Germline V gene sequence: CDR1 MDHEN, CDR2 SYDVKM. The CDR3 covers 14 residues. CDR3 residues: CASSFRLGGTEQYF. DNA of the CDR3: TGTGCCAGCAGCTTCCGACTGGGGGGGACCGAGCAGTACTTC. Full variable domain (outside the CDR3, taken from reference TRBV28 and TRBJ2-7): DVKVTQSSRYLVKRTGEKVFLECVQDMDHENMFWYRQDPGLGLRLIYFSYDVKMKEKGDIPEGYSVSREKKERFSLILESASTNQTSMYLCASSFRLGGTEQYFGPGTRLTVT.

This clone showed up just once. The V gene is TRBV5-1, the J gene TRBJ2-7, with TRBD1 identical over 8 bases. Germline CDR1 reads SGHRS; CDR2 reads YFSETQ. V lost 4 bases to trimming and J lost 4 bases; unmatched junction nucleotides: 4. The CDR3 runs to 13 residues. As DNA, the CDR3 is TGCGCCAGCAGCGTAACAGGGGGATACGAGCAGTACTTC. Encoded protein: CASSVTGGYEQYF.

V and J are TRBV5-6 and TRBJ1-1; 11 nucleotides align to TRBD1. The CDR3 consists of 15 residues. V lost 6 bases to trimming and J lost 4 bases; unmatched junction nucleotides: 8. Germline assignment: CDR1 SGHDT and CDR2 YYEEEE. Written as DNA, the CDR3 is TGTGCCAGCATGGACAGGGGGCGAGGGGGCACTGAAGCTTTCTTT. Translation gives CASMDRGRGGTEAFF.

This chain links TRBV27 with TRBJ2-7, with TRBD1 matching 8 bases. Germline loops: CDR1 MNHEY, CDR2 SMNVEV (reference sequence). V dropped 5 bases and J dropped 2; count of bases not matched to a gene: 8. This CDR3 region has 15 residues. CDR3 DNA sequence: TGTGCCAGCAGTGACCCTGGGGGACAGGCCTACGAGCAGTACTTC. It is translated as CASSDPGGQAYEQYF.

The V call is TRBV2, the J call TRBJ2-3; 9 bases are a match to TRBD2. Germline loops: CDR1 SNHLY, CDR2 FYNNEI. Trimming removed 3 bases from V and 2 bases from J; junction bases left unmatched: 9. This CDR3 region has 17 residues. As DNA, the CDR3 is TGTGCCAGCAGTGACCCCTCTAGCGGGGTTATCACAGATACGCAGTATTTT. This sequence encodes CASSDPSSGVITDTQYF.

J is TRBJ2-7 and V is TRBV6-6, with D unclear. V dropped 5 bases and J dropped 3 bases, with 8 bases sitting between them. The CDR3 extends over 12 amino acids. Germline V gene data show CDR1 as MNHNY and CDR2 as SVGAGI (reference sequence). This CDR3 is CASSHAYYEQYF. The CDR3 coding sequence is TGTGCCAGCAGTCACGCCTACTACGAGCAGTACTTC.

V is TRBV20-1 and J is TRBJ2-4; TRBD2 matches 11 bases. This CDR3 has 15 amino acids. In germline, CDR1 is DFQATT, CDR2 SNEGSKA (reference sequence). V lost 3 bases to trimming and J lost 1 base; unmatched junction nucleotides: 2. The CDR3 here is CSASSSGGAKNIQYF. The CDR3 region has the DNA TGCAGTGCTAGTTCTAGCGGGGGGGCCAAAAACATTCAGTACTTC.

CDR3 in amino acids: CASSEASGGGRQPQHF. The CDR3 nucleotides are TGTGCCAGCAGTGAAGCGTCAGGGGGTGGGAGACAGCCCCAGCATTTT. The rearrangement joins TRBV2 to TRBJ1-5, with 7 bases fitting TRBD1. Trimming removed 0 bases from V and 7 bases from J; junction bases left unmatched: 9. The CDR3 contains 16 residues. In germline, CDR1 is SNHLY, CDR2 FYNNEI.